This T cell receptor (beta chain) appears in the sequencing data of a study of shared clonotypes between healthy human individuals (dated by TCRdb to 2020 to 2022). Study-wide context: The cohort included three men and a couple of women between 18 and 49 years of age. Between about 0.8 and 9 billion PBMCs per donor were obtained by leukapheresis. Different laboratories and diverse techniques were used to prepare libraries and sequence TCR repertoires, to increase sequencing depth and limit assay-specific biases. To estimate repertoire size and how much clonotypes are shared between individuals, the study performed deep sequencing of blood TCR repertoires from roughly five healthy adults. For each donor, three plates each were used for CD4 naive and CD4 memory, two plates were used for CD8 naive, and one plate was used for CD8 memory. Points the paper makes about the study in general: Around 5.4% of naive CD4, around 4% of naive CD8, approximately 2.2% of memory CD4, and less than 0.45% of memory CD8 clonotypes were shared across a few donors. Only blood was sampled, and tissue TCR repertoires likely differ from those in blood. Naive subsets generally had larger estimated clonotype richness than memory subsets did. Based on pairwise subsampling, the degree of clonotype sharing among donors was expected to be affected by sequencing depth. Rarefaction of sorted-subset datasets indicated incomplete sequencing despite the large sequencing depth. The genetic and exposure-history diversity represented was limited by the small number of donors. Compared with non-shared clonotypes, clonotypes shared by all four sorted-subset donors had higher generation probabilities.

Healthy HIV-negative adults with no recently reported acute infections or vaccinations were included as donors. Every donor was a Caucasian adult living in Nashville, Tennessee, USA. CD4+ T cells were enriched by magnetic negative selection; naive cells were then positively selected on CD45RA, and the negative fraction formed the memory subset. Blood was obtained by leukapheresis, after which PBMCs were separated by Ficoll-Histopaque density gradient centrifugation and cryopreserved in liquid nitrogen vapor phase. Analytical flow cytometry was used to check the purity and quantity of each magnetically sorted T cell population. From each sorted fraction, genomic DNA was isolated and quantified by UV absorbance on a Nanodrop 2000c. CDR1 and CDR2 are read off the germline V gene (reference sequence) as GTSNPN and SVGIG. The CDR3 holds 14 amino acids from the cysteine to the phenylalanine. The CDR3 DNA has 42 bases and is translated from base 1. Trimmed from V: 0 bases; trimmed from J: 4 bases; junction bases lacking a gene match: 3.

Using the deep immunoSEQ assay, TCR CDR3 regions were amplified from genomic DNA by multiplex PCR. Extracted genomic DNA from each cell subset was spread evenly across all wells of several immunoSEQ 96-well plates, with each plate serving as a replicate. For sorted subsets, each replicate PCR was loaded with 200 to 250 ng genomic DNA, equivalent to some 27,000 T cell genomes. The purified libraries were quantified using a Qubit 3.0 fluorometer, sized with a Bioanalyzer 2100, and then quantified again using the KAPA Library Quantification kit. Every immunoSEQ 96-well plate was sequenced on a separate single-read 150-cycle Illumina NextSeq 550 flow cell. The paper's data handling went like this. Because the immunoSEQ output included only junctional sequences and no quality scores, the filtering could not be the same as the filtering used for full-length reads. To assign V/J genes and CDR3, sequences were annotated against IMGT germline references using PyIR, a Python wrapper for IgBLAST v1.9. Any read was removed if the V/J assignment was weak (E-value above 1e-6), the CDR3 was missing, or the read contained stop codons, out-of-frame junctions, or ambiguous translated residues. A V3J clonotype was defined by an identical inferred V gene, J gene, and CDR3 amino acid sequence. Percentage overlap between repertoires was computed as shared unique clonotypes divided by the size of the smaller repertoire. RTK rarefaction, the Chao1 estimator, and Recon v2.1 estimates of unobserved clonotypes were used to assess repertoire richness. Generation probabilities were computed with OLGA for all TCRbeta clonotypes obtained by the gDNA method from four donors. This immuneACCESS table, as held by TCRdb, lists in-frame sequences with V and J called but not all clones. Of the missing ones, under half trace to an unresolved V gene in checked studies; the others have no known cause. The V and J calls and the clone size are those of that table, but D and trimming were determined from the DNA. The sample table lists approximately 940,000 clones, over 60% of them with a count of one. The top ten clones comprise approximately 1.5% of the sample.

This clone showed up many times. Its antigen has not been determined. Within one base of it there is no much larger clone, and no base qualities were kept. Here the chain combines TRBV30 and TRBJ2-1; 7 bases in the junction line up with TRBD2. The sequenced sample consisted of memory CD4+ T cells sorted from blood. The cell subset or site label on this specimen signifies: CD45RA-negative fraction. This receptor was taken from a young man in good health. CDR3 loop: CAWSVGGLYNEQFF. The nucleotide sequence reads TGTGCCTGGAGTGTGGGAGGGCTTTACAATGAGCAGTTCTTC. Where the CDR3 stops, the reference TRBV30 and TRBJ2-1 genes take over; the full variable domain is SQTIHQWPATLVQPVGSPLSLECTVEGTSNPNLYWYRQAAGRGLQLLFYSVGIGQISSEVPQNLSASRPQDRQFILSSKKLLLSDSGFYLCAWSVGGLYNEQFFGPGTRLTVL.